Detailed here is one T cell receptor (beta chain). Its antigen is unidentified. The protocol was immunoSEQ multiplex PCR, while the TCRdb copy is restricted to in-frame clones and leaves out a portion. The sample has some 63,000 clones, 90% to 95% seen once; the top ten hold around a fifth. These data belong to a study of OX40 agonist ivuxolimab in advanced cancers. Study conclusions and caveats: Averaging showed that CD8+ T cells had more expanded clones than CD4+ did.

The CDR3 totals 15 residues. Looked up from germline, CDR1 is SNHLY and CDR2 is FYNNEI. Trimming removed 7 bases from V and 5 bases from J; junction bases left unmatched: 6. This clonotype was sampled from an adult with an advanced solid tumor such as melanoma, head and neck, liver or kidney cancer. Sequenced here: CD4+ or CD8+ T cells sorted from blood, sampled in a trial of the OX40 agonist ivuxolimab. The chain links TRBV2 to TRBJ2-2, with TRBD2 matching 11 bases. The CDR3 DNA reads TGTGCCAGCACCACTAGCGGGAGTAGTACCGGGGAGCTGTTTTTT. Its translation: CASTTSGSSTGELFF. The full variable domain, completed using reference TRBV2 and TRBJ2-2, is EPEVTQTPSHQVTQMGQEVILRCVPISNHLYFYWYRQILGQKVEFLVSFYNNEISEKSEIFDDQFSVERPDGSNFTLKIRSTKLEDSAMYFCASTTSGSSTGELFFGEGSRLTVL.